The 22 T cell receptor beta chains below were found in one sample sequenced in a study of blood T cell repertoires in COVID-19. Profiled with immunoSEQ multiplex PCR; TCRdb holds only in-frame clones, not every one. The table includes 85,000 to 100,000 clones, approximately 90% detected once. The sample taken for sequencing was peripheral blood. Every receptor here comes from a woman aged 55-75 years with COVID-19, enrolled during active disease.

This clone appeared a few times. This chain joins TRBV12-3 or TRBV12-4 and TRBJ2-2; no clear D. The CDR3 length is 11 residues. V was shortened by 8 bases and J by 5 bases, with 6 bases between the two germline ends. The CDR3 DNA reads as TGTGCCAGCGAGTTAACCGGGGAGCTGTTTTTT. This encodes CASELTGELFF.

The CDR3 nucleotides are TGTGCCATCAGTGAGTCTGCGAGGGCACCTGGAAACACCATATATTTT. Its translation: CAISESARAPGNTIYF. The chain recombines TRBV10-3 with TRBJ1-3; D unclear. V was cut by 0 bases and J by 2 bases, with 11 bases left in between. The CDR3 contains 16 residues. The germline V gene encodes CDR1 ENHRY and CDR2 SYGVKD.

The CDR3 bases are TGTGCCAGCAGCTTAGATGGTGCGGGGGGTCCCTACGAGCAGTACTTC. Its protein product is CASSLDGAGGPYEQYF. The chain employs TRBV11-2 and TRBJ2-7; TRBD2 matches at 8 bases. Germline V gene lookup returns CDR1 SGHAT and CDR2 FQNNGV. The CDR3 is 16 residues long. The V and J ends lost 0 bases and 2 bases, in that order; junction bases with no gene match: 6.

V usage is TRBV7-9 and J usage is TRBJ1-6; D unclear. This CDR3 spans 14 amino acids. Deletions cut 2 bases from V and 11 bases from J, with 13 bases between. CDR1 and CDR2 (germline): SEHNR, FQNEAQ (reference sequence). The CDR3 region has the DNA TGTGCCAGCAGCTTAAAGGCAAGCGAGCCACCCCTCCACTTT. Translation gives CASSLKASEPPLHF. Drawing the rest from reference TRBV7-9 and TRBJ1-6, the complete variable domain is DTGVSQNPRHKITKRGQNVTFRCDPISEHNRLYWYRQTLGQGPEFLTYFQNEAQLEKSRLLSDRFSAERPKGSFSTLEIQRTEQGDSAMYLCASSLKASEPPLHFGNGTRLTVT.

This clone was recorded only once. The V and J genes are TRBV6-2 or TRBV6-3 and TRBJ1-2, with 8 bases lining up with TRBD1. The germline V gene encodes CDR1 MNHEY and CDR2 SVGEGT. CDR3 size: 14 residues. V dropped 4 bases and J dropped 5; count of bases not matched to a gene: 6. Here the CDR3 reads CASSSRTGSYGYTF. The CDR3 DNA sequence: TGTGCCAGCAGTTCCCGGACAGGGTCTTATGGCTACACCTTC.

The chain couples TRBV2 to TRBJ2-1, with D perhaps TRBD2 (6 bases). The germline V and J ends were trimmed by 8 bases and 1 base, with 12 bases remaining between them. The CDR3 has 14 residues. From germline, CDR1 is SNHLY and CDR2 FYNNEI. CDR3 residues: CASPRTNSYNEQFF. CDR3 nucleotide sequence: TGTGCCAGCCCGCGGACTAATTCCTACAATGAGCAGTTCTTC.

This chain uses TRBV27 with TRBJ2-7, with TRBD2 matching 7 bases. This CDR3 has 16 residues. With V trimmed by 2 bases and J by 1 base, 8 bases remained unmatched. Germline CDR1 reads MNHEY; CDR2 reads SMNVEV (reference sequence). The CDR3 is CASSLSPPGLSYEQYF. For the CDR3, the DNA is TGTGCCAGCAGTTTAAGCCCCCCGGGACTATCCTACGAGCAGTACTTC.

This clone was seen a single time. This chain connects TRBV4-1 to TRBJ1-4; the match to TRBD1 covers 8 bases. The germline V gene encodes CDR1 MGHRA and CDR2 YSYEKL. The CDR3 consists of 16 residues. V shed 0 bases, J shed 7 bases, and the junction held 7 bases outside the gene matches. CDR3 nucleotides: TGCGCCAGCAGCCAAGACTTGGGACAGGCCCCTGAAAAACTGTTTTTT. This sequence encodes CASSQDLGQAPEKLFF.

The V and J genes are TRBV18 and TRBJ1-6; D remains unclear. Looked up from germline, CDR1 is KGHSH and CDR2 is LQKENI. V lost 2 bases to trimming and J lost 11 bases, with 16 bases between them. The CDR3 runs to 15 residues. Here the CDR3 DNA reads TGTGCCAGCTCACCAACGAGCCCGGGTTCCGCACCCCTCCACTTT. Its protein product is CASSPTSPGSAPLHF.

The chain joins TRBV6-5 to TRBJ2-3, with 8 bases aligning to TRBD2. The J segment lost 2 bases and the V segment lost 6 bases, leaving 4 bases of the junction unmatched. The germline V gene encodes CDR1 MNHEY and CDR2 SVGAGI. This CDR3 region has 14 residues. CDR3: CASSVGGATDTQYF. The CDR3 bases are TGTGCCAGCAGCGTCGGGGGGGCCACAGATACGCAGTATTTT.

The chain couples TRBV4-1 to TRBJ1-2; D is possibly TRBD1 (6 bases). Trimming shortened V by 3 bases and J by 7 bases, and 15 bases separated the two germline ends. There are 14 residues in the CDR3. Germline V lookup: CDR1 MGHRA, CDR2 YSYEKL. The CDR3 here is CASSHGVGAGGYTF. The CDR3 coding sequence is TGCGCCAGCAGCCATGGTGTGGGGGCTGGTGGCTACACCTTC.

The V gene is TRBV7-9, the J gene TRBJ2-5; D gene unclear. The CDR3 spans 16 residues. Germline loops: CDR1 SEHNR, CDR2 FQNEAQ (reference sequence). Trimming removed 0 bases from V and 2 bases from J, with 13 bases in between. The CDR3 DNA is TGTGCCAGCAGCTTAGCGACCCAGACGCGGCAAGAGACCCAGTACTTC. It is translated as CASSLATQTRQETQYF.

The chain combines TRBV19 with TRBJ1-2; D not resolved. The germline CDR1 and CDR2 sequences are LNHDA and SQIVND (reference sequence). CDR3 length: 12 amino acids. Trimming removed 1 base at V and 7 bases at J, with 7 bases between. CDR3 loop: CASSIAGLGYTF. CDR3 DNA sequence: TGTGCCAGTAGTATAGCAGGTCTTGGCTACACCTTC.

This rearrangement joins TRBV5-1 to TRBJ2-3; weak D call: TRBD2 (5 bases). Germline-derived CDR1 and CDR2 are SGHRS and YFSETQ. V was pared by 0 bases and J by 1 base, with 15 bases between. The CDR3 consists of 17 residues. CDR3 in DNA: TGCGCCAGCAGCTTGGCGCCCGCGGCGAGGGGCACAGATACGCAGTATTTT. Protein: CASSLAPAARGTDTQYF.

This clone occurred once. This chain links TRBV19 with TRBJ1-4; D call uncertain. The germline V gene has CDR1 LNHDA and CDR2 SQIVND (reference sequence). The CDR3 extends over 16 amino acids. V lost 5 bases to trimming and J lost 7 bases, with 20 bases between them. For the CDR3, the DNA is TGTGCCAGTAGTGGGTCCGGGAGTCCTATGGCTGAAAAACTGTTTTTT. Its protein is CASSGSGSPMAEKLFF.

This chain connects TRBV19 to TRBJ2-5, with 7 bases lining up with TRBD1. Germline V gene data show CDR1 as LNHDA and CDR2 as SQIVND (reference sequence). This CDR3 has 14 residues. J gave up 7 bases and V 4 bases, and 9 bases lay outside the gene matches. The CDR3 is CASSTETGSVTQYF. Written as DNA, the CDR3 is TGTGCCAGTAGTACAGAGACAGGGTCGGTGACCCAGTACTTC. The whole variable domain, filled in from reference TRBV19 and TRBJ2-5, reads DGGITQSPKYLFRKEGQNVTLSCEQNLNHDAMYWYRQDPGQGLRLIYYSQIVNDFQKGDIAEGYSVSREKKESFPLTVTSAQKNPTAFYLCASSTETGSVTQYFGPGTRLLVL.

The V and J genes are TRBV10-3 and TRBJ1-4; D possibly corresponds to TRBD1 (5 bases). Germline V gene sequence: CDR1 ENHRY, CDR2 SYGVKD. This CDR3 spans 13 amino acids. Between the trimmed V and J ends, which lost 9 bases and 3 bases, there was a span of 11 bases. The CDR3 bases are TGTGCCATGGGAGGGGCGCCTAATGAAAAACTGTTTTTT. This translates into CAMGGAPNEKLFF.

The chain uses TRBV2 and TRBJ2-5, with 11 bases aligning to TRBD2. The CDR3 sequence is 16 residues long. Trimming at V came to 1 base and at J to 5 bases, leaving 6 bases not matched to a gene. Germline values: CDR1 SNHLY, CDR2 FYNNEI. Here the CDR3 DNA reads TGTGCCAGCAGTGAAGGCCCCTGGACTAGCGGGGAGACCCAGTACTTC. As protein: CASSEGPWTSGETQYF.

CDR3 protein: CASSIGRGDTQYF. The CDR3 nucleotides read TGTGCCAGTAGTATAGGGCGCGGAGATACGCAGTATTTT. The chain joins TRBV19 to TRBJ2-3; D remains ambiguous. V was shortened by 1 base and J by 5 bases, with 7 bases between the two germline ends. This CDR3 has 13 amino acids. Per the germline V gene, CDR1 is LNHDA and CDR2 is SQIVND (reference sequence).

The chain joins TRBV3-1 (or the pseudogene TRBV3-2) to TRBJ2-7, with a weak D call TRBD2 (5 bases). Germline CDR1 and CDR2: LGHDT and YNNKEL (reference sequence). Trimming stripped 1 base from V and 2 bases from J, with 9 bases between. The CDR3 sequence is 14 residues long. CDR3 sequence: CASSQAGSPYEQYF. DNA of the CDR3: TGTGCCAGCAGCCAAGCTGGGAGCCCCTACGAGCAGTACTTC.

This chain joins TRBV12-5 and TRBJ1-2; maybe TRBD1 (5 bases). Trimming cost V 6 bases and J 4 bases, with 9 bases left between them. Germline lookup yields CDR1 LGHNT and CDR2 FRNRAP. This CDR3 comprises 12 residues. The CDR3 sequence is CASGQDSYGYTF. The CDR3, as DNA: TGTGCTAGTGGCCAAGACAGCTATGGCTACACCTTC.

The rearrangement uses TRBV18 and TRBJ1-6; D is perhaps TRBD1 (6 bases). Trimming took off 0 bases at V and 11 bases at J, with 11 bases between the two ends. This CDR3 spans 14 amino acids. Per germline, CDR1 KGHSH and CDR2 LQKENI. The CDR3 region is CASSPPGRGTPLHF. For the CDR3, the DNA is TGTGCCAGCTCACCACCTGGCAGGGGTACACCCCTCCACTTT. The full variable domain, rest sourced from reference TRBV18 and TRBJ1-6, is NAGVMQNPRHLVRRRGQEARLRCSPMKGHSHVYWYRQLPEEGLKFMVYLQKENIIDESGMPKERFSAEFPKEGPSILRIQQVVRGDSAAYFCASSPPGRGTPLHFGNGTRLTVT.